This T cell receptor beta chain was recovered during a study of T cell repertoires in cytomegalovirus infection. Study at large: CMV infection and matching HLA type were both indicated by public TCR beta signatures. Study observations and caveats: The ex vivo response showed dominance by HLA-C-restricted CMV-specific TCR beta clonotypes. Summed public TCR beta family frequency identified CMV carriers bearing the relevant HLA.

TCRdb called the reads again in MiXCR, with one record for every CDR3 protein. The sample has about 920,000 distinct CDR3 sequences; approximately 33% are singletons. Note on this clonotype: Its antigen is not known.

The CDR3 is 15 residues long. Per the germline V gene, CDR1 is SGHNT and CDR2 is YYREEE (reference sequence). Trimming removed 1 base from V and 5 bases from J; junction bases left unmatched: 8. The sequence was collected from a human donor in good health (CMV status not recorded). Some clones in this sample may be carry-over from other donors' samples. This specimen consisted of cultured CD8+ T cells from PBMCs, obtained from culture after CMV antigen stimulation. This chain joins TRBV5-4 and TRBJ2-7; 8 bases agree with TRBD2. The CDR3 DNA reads TGTGCCAGCAGCTTGACGGGACTAGAGGCCCACGAGCAGTACTTC. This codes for CASSLTGLEAHEQYF.